This T cell receptor (beta chain) was identified during a study of blood T cells in healthy people across ages. Primers used in a second PCR of about 7 to 11 cycles were a sample-barcoded 5' primer and a J-beta primer mix. TCRdb recomputed calls from the 5' RACE reads with MiXCR, one row per CDR3 protein. The data show hundreds of thousands of distinct CDR3 sequences, over 40% seen once. Germline values: CDR1 SEHNR, CDR2 FQNEAQ (reference sequence). CDR3 length: 16 residues. V was cut by 0 bases and J by 1 base, with 12 bases left in between. The origin of this receptor is a woman of 80 years or more in good health. Material: blood. V is TRBV7-9 and J is TRBJ1-1, with no clear D. The CDR3 region has the DNA TGTGCCAGCAGCTTAGCTGGGAGAAATGGGAACACTGAAGCTTTCTTT. This sequence encodes CASSLAGRNGNTEAFF.